Listed here are 2 T cell receptor beta chains from one sample, sequenced in a study of cytomegalovirus exposure and HLA in healthy donors. The PCR contained 60 Vbeta and 13 Jbeta primers. Clones were sequenced by immunoSEQ multiplex PCR, and TCRdb holds only the in-frame ones, with some missing. The sample yields roughly 190,000 clones, around 74% seen once. Sequenced input: PBMCs. The origin of the receptors is a girl aged 10 to 17 in good health and CMV-seropositive.

V usage is TRBV19 and J usage is TRBJ2-7, with 7 positions matching TRBD1. CDR1 and CDR2 from the germline V gene are LNHDA and SQIVND (reference sequence). V shed 0 bases and J 3 bases; nucleotides not matched to a gene: 5. The CDR3 runs 15 residues. The DNA of the CDR3 is TGTGCCAGTAGTATAGAGGCAGGGGGTGGCTACGAGCAGTACTTC. It encodes CASSIEAGGGYEQYF.

The chain combines TRBV10-1 with TRBJ2-7, with 9 bases matching TRBD1. V shed 5 bases and J 5 bases; nucleotides not matched to a gene: 7. This CDR3 is built from 14 residues. Germline V lookup: CDR1 WNHNN, CDR2 SYGVQD (reference sequence). CDR3 amino acids: CASSWDREANEQYF. The CDR3 region has the DNA TGCGCCAGCAGTTGGGACAGGGAGGCGAACGAGCAGTACTTC.